A selection of T cell receptor beta chains follows, all from one sample in a study of T-cell memory formation after mild COVID-19. TCRdb redid the calling of the 5' RACE reads with MiXCR, one entry per CDR3 protein. The sample includes 350,000 to 400,000 distinct CDR3 sequences, roughly 21% of them seen just once. Sequences were obtained from PBMCs or a T cell subset sorted from them (not recorded which). These receptors all come from an adult woman who had mild COVID-19 (a few samples of this study predate the infection). Cell type and time point are not known. Both conserved end residues are part of each CDR3. A D gene is named only where the DNA matches it firmly. The size field is filled for only some rows; it gives once, few, many or a size class.

J gene,D gene,V gene,clone size,CDR3 DNA,CDR3 protein
TRBJ1-1,.,TRBV20-1,few,TGCAGTGCCCTCCAGGGTCAGGGCACTGAAGCTTTCTTT,CSALQGQGTEAFF
TRBJ2-3,.,TRBV12-3/TRBV12-4,.,TGTGCCAGCGGGGCCAGCACAGATACGCAGTATTTT,CASGASTDTQYF
TRBJ2-7,.,TRBV7-2,few,TGTGCCAGTAGGCCCGACTCATCGTTGATCTACGAGCAGTACTTC,CASRPDSSLIYEQYF
TRBJ2-7,.,TRBV12-3/TRBV12-4,.,TGTGCCAGCAGCTACACTGGCGAGCAGTACTTC,CASSYTGEQYF
TRBJ2-3,.,TRBV25-1,.,TGTGCCAGCAGTGAATCACGCGAACTGTTGGGGGGAACAGATACGCAGTATTTT,CASSESRELLGGTDTQYF
TRBJ2-1,TRBD2,TRBV7-2,.,TGTGCCAGCAGTTCTGTGGGAGGGGAGCAGTTCTTC,CASSSVGGEQFF
TRBJ1-6,.,TRBV7-9,few,TGTGCCAGCAGCTTAGCGTTCGGGGATTCACCCCTCCACTTT,CASSLAFGDSPLHF
TRBJ2-3,.,TRBV18,few,TGTGCCAGCTCACCCGAGACCTGGCGAGAGCAGTATTTT,CASSPETWREQYF
TRBJ1-2,TRBD1,TRBV5-1,.,TGCGCCAGCAGACAGGGGGACTATGGCTACACCTTC,CASRQGDYGYTF
TRBJ2-2,TRBD2,TRBV7-9,.,TGTGCCAGCAGCTTCGAGCGGGAGGGCCCCGGGGAGCTGTTTTTT,CASSFEREGPGELFF
TRBJ2-7,.,TRBV27,.,TGTGCCAGCGGAGGGGAGTACTACGAGCAGTACTTC,CASGGEYYEQYF
TRBJ1-2,.,TRBV7-9,few,TGTGCCAGCAGCGCCTTGGAGGGTTCCGGCTTCGGTGGCTACACCTTC,CASSALEGSGFGGYTF
TRBJ2-1,TRBD1,TRBV12-3/TRBV12-4,many,TGTGCCAGCAGCTTGGCAGGGGGCAATGAGCAGTTCTTC,CASSLAGGNEQFF
TRBJ1-4,.,TRBV5-1,.,TGCGCCAGCAGCTTGACGGCAACTAATGAAAAACTGTTTTTT,CASSLTATNEKLFF
TRBJ1-1,.,TRBV7-6,.,TGTGCCAGCAGCACGGGGACCGACACTGAAGCTTTCTTT,CASSTGTDTEAFF
TRBJ2-7,TRBD2,TRBV3-1,.,TGTGCCAGCAGCCAACCCAGCGGGGGGACCTTCTACGAGCAGTACTTC,CASSQPSGGTFYEQYF
TRBJ2-3,TRBD1,TRBV28,few,TGTGCCAGCAGTCAGCCCCCGACAGGGATCAGCACAGATACGCAGTATTTT,CASSQPPTGISTDTQYF
TRBJ1-5,TRBD1,TRBV24-1,few,TGTGCCACCAGTGATCCGCAACAGGGGAACGGTTCTCAGCCCCAGCATTTT,CATSDPQQGNGSQPQHF
TRBJ1-1,.,TRBV12-3/TRBV12-4,.,TGTGCCAGCAGTTTCCAGACAGGAGAGAAAACTTTCTTT,CASSFQTGEKTFF
TRBJ2-5,TRBD1,TRBV24-1,.,TGTGCCACCAGTGCCCCGGGACAGGGGACCCAGTACTTC,CATSAPGQGTQYF
TRBJ1-1,TRBD1,TRBV20-1,.,TGCAGTGCTAGAGAGACAGGGGTTGGAGGGATTCGCGCTGAAGCTTTCTTT,CSARETGVGGIRAEAFF
TRBJ1-3,.,TRBV14,.,TGTGCCAGCAGCTACGGGAGCTCTGGAAACACCATATATTTT,CASSYGSSGNTIYF
TRBJ2-1,.,TRBV7-2,.,TGTGCCAGCAGCTTAGTAGCCGGAAGAAATGAGCAGTTCTTC,CASSLVAGRNEQFF
TRBJ1-1,.,TRBV7-9,once,TGTGCCAGCAGCACCGACAGGTTTTCAAGCACTGAAGCTTTCTTT,CASSTDRFSSTEAFF
TRBJ1-6,.,TRBV6-5,.,TGTGCCAGCAGGATTACGACCGGGAGGAATAATTCACCCCTCCACTTT,CASRITTGRNNSPLHF
TRBJ2-1,TRBD2,TRBV6-5,.,TGTGCCAGCATGGGAGGGCTACAACAGTTCTTC,CASMGGLQQFF
TRBJ2-7,.,TRBV12-3/TRBV12-4,.,TGTGCCAGCAGCCGCCGGGCGAACCCCTACGAGCAGTACTTC,CASSRRANPYEQYF
TRBJ1-5,.,TRBV7-8,few,TGTGCCAGCCCCGTATCTACGAATCAGCCCCAGCATTTT,CASPVSTNQPQHF
TRBJ2-3,.,TRBV18,.,TGTGCCAGCTCACCACGCTCCTCGCGGGGCTTGGTGGATACGCAGTATTTT,CASSPRSSRGLVDTQYF
TRBJ1-4,.,TRBV5-6,few,TGTGCCAGCAGCAGAGCGGCGGGGGTCGAGGAAAAACTGTTTTTT,CASSRAAGVEEKLFF
TRBJ1-2,.,TRBV6-6,.,TGTGCCAGCAGTTACTCGGAAGGCATATATGGCTACACCTTC,CASSYSEGIYGYTF
TRBJ1-2,.,TRBV7-9,once,TGTGCCAGCAGCTTAATACAGTACTATGGCTACACCTTC,CASSLIQYYGYTF
TRBJ2-7,.,TRBV20-1,few,TGCAGTGCTAGTGCCGTGGATATCTCCTACGAGCAGTACTTC,CSASAVDISYEQYF
TRBJ2-3,TRBD2,TRBV5-1,.,TGCGCCAGCAGCCCCTCGGGACTAGCGGGGACTCACACAGATACGCAGTATTTT,CASSPSGLAGTHTDTQYF
TRBJ2-3,.,TRBV24-1,few,TGTGCCACCGATTCGCCAGATAGCACAGATACGCAGTATTTT,CATDSPDSTDTQYF
TRBJ1-2,.,TRBV7-8,.,TGTGCCAGCAGCACACGTACAAGTAGGCGTGGGGCCTATGGCTACACCTTC,CASSTRTSRRGAYGYTF
TRBJ1-2,.,TRBV7-9,once,TGTGCCAGCAGCCCTCCCGGGCAAAACCATGGCTACACCTTC,CASSPPGQNHGYTF
TRBJ1-1,TRBD1,TRBV11-2,.,TGTGCCAGCAGCCGAGGGGACAGTCGGCGGGGCACTGAAGCTTTCTTT,CASSRGDSRRGTEAFF
TRBJ2-7,TRBD2,TRBV5-6,.,TGTGCCAGCAGCTTGGAAACCTTAGCGGGGAAAACCTACGAGCAGTACTTC,CASSLETLAGKTYEQYF